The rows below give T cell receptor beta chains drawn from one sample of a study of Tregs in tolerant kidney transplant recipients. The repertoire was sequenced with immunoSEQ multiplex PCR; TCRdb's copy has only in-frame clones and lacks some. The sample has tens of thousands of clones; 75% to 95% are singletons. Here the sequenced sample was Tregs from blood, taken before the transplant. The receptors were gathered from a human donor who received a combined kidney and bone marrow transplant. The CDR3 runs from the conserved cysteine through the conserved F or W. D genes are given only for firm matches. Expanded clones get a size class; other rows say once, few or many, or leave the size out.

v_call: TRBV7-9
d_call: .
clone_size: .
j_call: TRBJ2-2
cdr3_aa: CAGGTENTGELFF
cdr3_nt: TGTGCTGGGGGGACAGAGAACACCGGGGAGCTGTTTTTT

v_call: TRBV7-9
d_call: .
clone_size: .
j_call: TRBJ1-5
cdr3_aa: CASGLSNQPQHF
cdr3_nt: TGTGCCAGCGGGCTTAGCAATCAGCCCCAGCATTTT

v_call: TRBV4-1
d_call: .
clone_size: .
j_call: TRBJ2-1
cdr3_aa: CASSQEGGEAASSYNEQFF
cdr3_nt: TGCGCCAGCAGCCAAGAAGGGGGGGAAGCGGCAAGCTCCTACAATGAGCAGTTCTTC

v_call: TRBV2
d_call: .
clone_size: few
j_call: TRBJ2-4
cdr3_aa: CASSGAGLSPRIIAKNIQYF
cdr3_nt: TGTGCCAGCAGTGGGGCGGGTTTGTCCCCCCGGATTATAGCCAAAAACATTCAGTACTTC

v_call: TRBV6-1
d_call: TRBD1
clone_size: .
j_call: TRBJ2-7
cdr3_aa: CASAVTGTGVREQYF
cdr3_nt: TGTGCCAGCGCGGTGACCGGGACAGGGGTACGCGAGCAGTACTTC

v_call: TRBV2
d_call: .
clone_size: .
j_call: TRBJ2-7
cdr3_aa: CASSRERQVGDEQYF
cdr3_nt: TGTGCCAGCAGTCGGGAAAGGCAGGTTGGCGACGAGCAGTACTTC

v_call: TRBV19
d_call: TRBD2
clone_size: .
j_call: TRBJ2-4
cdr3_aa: CASSSEAYSGSKAAKNIQYF
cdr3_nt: TGTGCCAGTAGTTCCGAAGCGTATAGCGGGAGCAAAGCAGCCAAAAACATTCAGTACTTC

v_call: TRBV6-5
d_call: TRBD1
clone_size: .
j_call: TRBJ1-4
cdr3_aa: CASSEQGQSEKLFF
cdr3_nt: TGTGCCAGCAGTGAGCAGGGACAGTCGGAAAAACTGTTTTTT

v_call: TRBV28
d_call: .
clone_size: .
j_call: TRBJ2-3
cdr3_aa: CASSFLGRASTDTQYF
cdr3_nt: TGTGCCAGCAGTTTCCTCGGACGGGCAAGCACAGATACGCAGTATTTT

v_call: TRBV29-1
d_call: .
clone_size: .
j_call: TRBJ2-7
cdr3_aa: CSVEIAGYEQYF
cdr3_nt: TGCAGCGTTGAAATTGCAGGCTACGAGCAGTACTTC

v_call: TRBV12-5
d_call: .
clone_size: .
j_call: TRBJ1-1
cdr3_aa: CASGSSDSQNTEAFF
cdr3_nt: TGTGCTAGTGGTTCCTCCGACAGTCAGAACACTGAAGCTTTCTTT

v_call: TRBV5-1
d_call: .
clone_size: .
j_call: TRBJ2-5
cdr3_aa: CASSFGRRGDQETQYF
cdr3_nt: TGCGCCAGCAGCTTTGGACGTAGGGGCGACCAAGAGACCCAGTACTTC

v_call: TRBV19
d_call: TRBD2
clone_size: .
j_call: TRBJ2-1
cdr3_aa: CASSTGLAGVGDEQFF
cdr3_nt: TGTGCCAGTAGTACGGGACTAGCGGGAGTTGGCGATGAGCAGTTCTTC

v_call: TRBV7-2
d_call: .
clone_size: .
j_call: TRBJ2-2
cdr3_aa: CASSQTVNTGELFF
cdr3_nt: TGTGCCAGCAGCCAGACAGTGAACACCGGGGAGCTGTTTTTT

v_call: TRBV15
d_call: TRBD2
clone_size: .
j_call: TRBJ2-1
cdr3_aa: CATSQTSGGDNEQFF
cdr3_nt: TGTGCCACCAGCCAGACTAGCGGGGGGGACAATGAGCAGTTCTTC

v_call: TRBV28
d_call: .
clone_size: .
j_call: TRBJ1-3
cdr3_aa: CASSLGGLYGNTIYF
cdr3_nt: TGTGCCAGCAGTTTAGGGGGACTTTATGGAAACACCATATATTTT

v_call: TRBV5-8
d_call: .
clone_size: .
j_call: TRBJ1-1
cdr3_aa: CASSSAWNTEAFF
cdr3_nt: TGTGCCAGCAGCTCTGCGTGGAACACTGAAGCTTTCTTT